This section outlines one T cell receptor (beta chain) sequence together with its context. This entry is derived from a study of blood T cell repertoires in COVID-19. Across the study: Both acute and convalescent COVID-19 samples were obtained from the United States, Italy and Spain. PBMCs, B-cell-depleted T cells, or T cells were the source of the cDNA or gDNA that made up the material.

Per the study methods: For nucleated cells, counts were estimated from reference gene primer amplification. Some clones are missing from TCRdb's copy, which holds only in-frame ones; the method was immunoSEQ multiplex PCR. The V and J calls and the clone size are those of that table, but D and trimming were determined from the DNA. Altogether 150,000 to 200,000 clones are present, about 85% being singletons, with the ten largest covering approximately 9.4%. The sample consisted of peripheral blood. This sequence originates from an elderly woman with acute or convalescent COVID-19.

The CDR3, as DNA: TGTGCCAGCAGCTTAGCGGGACAGGGTGGAGAGACCCAGTACTTC. It codes for CASSLAGQGGETQYF. The J gene is TRBJ2-5, the V gene TRBV7-8, with 9 bases matching TRBD1. CDR3 length equals 15 residues. Unmatched junction bases numbered 3, after V lost 0 bases and J lost 4 bases. CDR1 SGHVS and CDR2 FQNEAQ come from the germline V gene.